In this sample, the clone carrying this T cell receptor beta chain turned up a few times. This sample was taken from a study of T cells of healthy individuals. TCRdb ran MiXCR on the 5' RACE reads and lists one entry per CDR3 protein. This sample has fewer than 70,000 distinct CDR3 sequences, with 14% to 15% found just once. This CDR3 region has 15 residues. CDR1 is SGHDT, CDR2 YYEEEE, per germline. V was pared by 6 bases and J by 4 bases, with 7 bases of the junction left unmatched. This chain links TRBV5-6 with TRBJ2-2; 9 bases are shared with TRBD1. The receptor was isolated from a human donor in good health. The DNA for the CDR3 is TGTGCCAGCACTCCAAGGACAGGGGTCACCGGGGAGCTGTTTTTT. Its protein product is CASTPRTGVTGELFF.